The 23 T cell receptor beta chains reported below all come from one sample, sequenced in a study of CXCR3-negative and CXCR3-positive naive CD8 T cells. General study points: CXCR3-positive naive cells carried more hydrophobic TRB CDR3s than CXCR3-negative ones.

It was by 5' RACE with UMI labels that the TRB cDNA libraries were prepared. Each CDR3 protein gets one entry in TCRdb, which reprocessed the 5' RACE reads and gives no DNA. The sample is made up of some 150,000 distinct CDR3 sequences, and the top ten hold about 0.28% of it. For these receptors, no antigen is known. Sequencing input: naive CXCR3+ CD8+ T cells from blood. Stated subset: CD45RO-CCR7+CD27+CD95- naive CD8+ T cells expressing CXCR3 (TNR3+). The receptors derive from a human donor in good health. Some clones in this sample may be carry-over from other donors' samples.

The rearrangement joins TRBV29-1 to TRBJ2-4. Germline CDR1 SQVTM, CDR2 ANQGSEA. This CDR3 spans 15 amino acids. The CDR3 protein is CSVEELAVAKNIQYF. The full variable domain, with the rest looked up from reference TRBV29-1 and TRBJ2-4, is SAVISQKPSRDICQRGTSLTIQCQVDSQVTMMFWYRQQPGQSLTLIATANQGSEATYESGFVIDKFPISRPNLTFSTLTVSNMSPEDSSIYLCSVEELAVAKNIQYFGAGTRLSVL.

This chain connects TRBV5-1 to TRBJ2-3; the D call of TRBD2 rests on TCRdb alone, since no DNA is present to check it. The CDR3 contains 18 residues. Germline CDR1 is SGHRS and CDR2 is YFSETQ. The CDR3 reads CASSYPPSGSSSTDTQYF.

The chain uses TRBV28 and TRBJ2-7; checking the TCRdb D call of TRBD2 is not possible without DNA. In germline, CDR1 is MDHEN, CDR2 SYDVKM. The CDR3 has 19 residues. The CDR3 here is CASSTNLAGGPGSPYEQYF.

This chain uses TRBV28 with TRBJ1-1. Germline V gene sequence: CDR1 MDHEN, CDR2 SYDVKM. The CDR3 is 15 residues long. CDR3 in amino acids: CASSLARGPNTEAFF. The variable domain in full, with the rest retrieved from reference TRBV28 and TRBJ1-1, is DVKVTQSSRYLVKRTGEKVFLECVQDMDHENMFWYRQDPGLGLRLIYFSYDVKMKEKGDIPEGYSVSREKKERFSLILESASTNQTSMYLCASSLARGPNTEAFFGQGTRLTVV.

V gene TRBV9 combines with J gene TRBJ2-7; the TCRdb call, TRBD1, lacks DNA for checking. Looked up from germline, CDR1 is SGDLS and CDR2 is YYNGEE. CDR3 length equals 14 residues. The CDR3 reads CASTRGASSYEQYF.

The chain has TRBV28 and TRBJ2-1. This CDR3 has 14 amino acids. Germline V CDR1 and CDR2: MDHEN, SYDVKM. CDR3 sequence: CASSLVGPNNEQFF.

The rearrangement joins TRBV12-5 to TRBJ2-1; the D call from TCRdb, TRBD1, cannot be confirmed without DNA. The CDR3 length is 14 residues. CDR1 LGHNT and CDR2 FRNRAP come from the germline V gene. The chain's CDR3 is CASGIAGGYNEQFF.

The chain joins TRBV19 to TRBJ2-1; lacking DNA, the TRBD1 call made by TCRdb goes unchecked. The CDR3 is 16 amino acids. The germline V gene encodes CDR1 LNHDA and CDR2 SQIVND (reference sequence). The CDR3 sequence: CASGMMTGGSYNEQFF.

V gene TRBV27 combines with J gene TRBJ2-3. Germline CDR1 and CDR2: MNHEY and SMNVEV (reference sequence). The CDR3 consists of 14 residues. The CDR3 region is CASRPGGTLDTQYF.

V is TRBV29-1 and J is TRBJ2-5; TCRdb's D call of TRBD2 is untestable without DNA. Germline lookup yields CDR1 SQVTM and CDR2 ANQGSEA. The CDR3 extends over 14 amino acids. CDR3 protein: CSVVERKYQETQYF.

The V call is TRBV30, the J call TRBJ2-5; there is no DNA to check the TCRdb D call of TRBD1. The CDR3 consists of 17 residues. From germline, CDR1 is GTSNPN and CDR2 SVGIG (reference sequence). CDR3 sequence: CAWLPRWDRRYQETQYF.

The rearrangement links TRBV29-1 to TRBJ2-1. The germline V gene encodes CDR1 SQVTM and CDR2 ANQGSEA. This CDR3 region has 15 residues. This chain's CDR3 is CSVEWWKSERNEQFF.

The J gene is TRBJ2-7, the V gene TRBV6-2 or TRBV6-3; TCRdb's D call of TRBD2 is untestable without DNA. Germline loops: CDR1 MNHEY, CDR2 SVGEGT. This CDR3 has 17 amino acids. This CDR3 reads CASGGASGGYPSYEQYF.

The chain recombines TRBV29-1 with TRBJ2-2. Germline V CDR1 and CDR2: SQVTM, ANQGSEA. The CDR3 length is 13 residues. The CDR3 loop is CSVSDANTGELFF.

V and J are TRBV13 and TRBJ2-3; with no DNA, the TCRdb D assignment of TRBD2 cannot be verified. The CDR3 totals 12 residues. Germline CDR1 and CDR2: PRHDT and FYEKMQ (reference sequence). The CDR3 loop reads CASSQPSGEQYF.

The chain is built from TRBV18 and TRBJ2-7; TCRdb lists TRBD1, though no DNA is available to test this call. CDR3 size: 18 residues. Germline lookup yields CDR1 KGHSH and CDR2 LQKENI. The CDR3 spells CASSPFGAGPLRQSEQYF.

This chain uses TRBV30 with TRBJ2-1; TCRdb's assignment of TRBD1 cannot be checked, as there is no DNA. Per the germline V gene, CDR1 is GTSNPN and CDR2 is SVGIG (reference sequence). CDR3 length: 15 amino acids. The CDR3 reads CACPGGGSGHNEQFF.

The chain employs TRBV20-1 and TRBJ2-1; absent DNA, TCRdb's TRBD2 call cannot be checked. This CDR3 is built from 15 residues. CDR1 is DFQATT and CDR2 is SNEGSKA in the germline V gene (reference sequence). CDR3 protein: CSAREVAGGRDEQFF.

The rearrangement links TRBV5-6 to TRBJ2-7. The CDR3 loop spans 12 amino acids. The germline V gene has CDR1 SGHDT and CDR2 YYEEEE. CDR3 loop: CASSLAPGEQYF.

This chain's CDR3 is CASSSGTSNTGELFF. The chain carries TRBV7-3 and TRBJ2-2; the D call of TRBD1 rests on TCRdb alone, since no DNA is present to check it. This CDR3 region has 15 residues. Per the germline V gene, CDR1 is SGHTA and CDR2 is FQGTGA.

This chain connects TRBV29-1 to TRBJ1-5. CDR1 and CDR2 (germline): SQVTM, ANQGSEA. This CDR3 is 13 amino acids long. The CDR3 sequence: CSVHLGTHQPQHF.

The chain couples TRBV6-5 to TRBJ1-2; the TRBD1 assignment by TCRdb is unverifiable without DNA. The CDR3 has 15 residues. The germline V gene has CDR1 MNHEY and CDR2 SVGAGI. The CDR3 reads CASSYGTGGADGYTF.

The chain has TRBV5-1 and TRBJ2-1; the TCRdb D gene call, TRBD1, has no DNA to confirm it. Germline V gene lookup returns CDR1 SGHRS and CDR2 YFSETQ. The CDR3 runs to 15 residues. The CDR3 region is CASSLAGGMVIEQFF.